The clone carrying this T cell receptor (beta chain) was counted many times. Its antigen is not known. iRepertoire HTBI primers and Arm-PCR of CDR3 regions built TCR beta libraries. TCRdb ran MiXCR on the multiplex PCR reads and lists one entry per CDR3 protein. The table includes about 470,000 distinct CDR3 sequences, under 25% detected once. The time point was: persistent/refractory GD, antithyroid drugs over 5 years with positive TRAb. Isolated PBMC RNA provided the starting material for the TCR library. Each patient gave 7 to 10 milliliters of EDTA-anticoagulated peripheral blood. Germline CDR1 is MNHNS and CDR2 is SASEGT. This CDR3 comprises 14 residues. Trimming took off 9 bases at V and 2 bases at J, with 16 bases between the two ends. The record originates from a study of regulatory T cells in long-lasting Graves disease. The study's findings and limits: There was favoring of TRBV28, TRBJ1-2 and TRBJ2-5 in persistent disease. Newly diagnosed patients had higher TCR diversity than persistent Graves' patients did.

The specimen comprised peripheral blood mononuclear cells (PBMCs), sampled when the disease was refractory, from a patient treated with antithyroid drugs. V gene TRBV6-1 combines with J gene TRBJ1-1; D unclear. The clonotype originates from a female donor with Graves disease. CDR3 protein: CASGLGGVNTEAFF. In nucleotides, the CDR3 is TGTGCCAGTGGGTTGGGCGGTGTTAACACTGAAGCTTTCTTT.